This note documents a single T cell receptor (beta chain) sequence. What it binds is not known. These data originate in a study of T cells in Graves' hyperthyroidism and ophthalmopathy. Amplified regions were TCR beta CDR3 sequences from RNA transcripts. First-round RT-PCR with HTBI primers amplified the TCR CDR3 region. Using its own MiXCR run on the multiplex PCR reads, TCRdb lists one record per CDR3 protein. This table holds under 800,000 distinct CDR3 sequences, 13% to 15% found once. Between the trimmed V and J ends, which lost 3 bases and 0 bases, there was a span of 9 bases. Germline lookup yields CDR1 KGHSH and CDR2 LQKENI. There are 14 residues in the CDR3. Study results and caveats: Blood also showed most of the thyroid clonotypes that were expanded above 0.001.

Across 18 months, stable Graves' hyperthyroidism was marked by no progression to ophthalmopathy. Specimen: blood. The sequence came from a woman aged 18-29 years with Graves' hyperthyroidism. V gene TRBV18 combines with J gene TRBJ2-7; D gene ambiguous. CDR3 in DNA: TGTGCCAGCTCACCGACATTCCCCTCCTACGAGCAGTACTTC. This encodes CASSPTFPSYEQYF. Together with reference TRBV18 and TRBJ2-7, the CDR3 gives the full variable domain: NAGVMQNPRHLVRRRGQEARLRCSPMKGHSHVYWYRQLPEEGLKFMVYLQKENIIDESGMPKERFSAEFPKEGPSILRIQQVVRGDSAAYFCASSPTFPSYEQYFGPGTRLTVT.